This TCR beta chain was identified in a study of cytomegalovirus exposure and HLA in healthy donors. Background on the study: A previous analysis identified approximately 120 million unique TCR beta sequences derived from about 180 million T cells.

Looked up from germline, CDR1 is MNHNY and CDR2 is SVGAGI (reference sequence). The CDR3 contains 15 residues. With 5 bases clipped from V and 4 bases from J, the junction kept 10 bases outside the gene matches. The PCR used 60 Vbeta and 13 Jbeta primers. Some clones are missing from TCRdb's copy, which holds only in-frame ones; the method was immunoSEQ multiplex PCR. The profile shows some 200,000 clones, around 80% of them singletons. This receptor was taken from a man between 40 and 49 years old in good health and CMV-seropositive. The chain has TRBV6-6 and TRBJ1-1, with TRBD1 matching over 7 bases. Material: PBMCs. The CDR3 bases are TGTGCCAGCAGTAAACTCGACAGGGTAGGCACTGAAGCTTTCTTT. It is translated as CASSKLDRVGTEAFF.